One TCR beta chain is described in this entry. This clone was recorded only once. The specificity of this receptor is unknown. The record has no base qualities; no much larger clone is one base away. To sequence the TCRbeta CDR3 region, genomic DNA was isolated from the sorted cells. The immunoSEQ Assay was used to sequence the TCRbeta CDR3 regions. The table was pulled from immuneACCESS by TCRdb, which kept in-frame rearrangements only. Such tables lose some clones; where checked, under half of the loss comes from unresolved V genes, and the rest has no known cause. This sample comprises tens of thousands of clones, over 80% of them detected only once. Approximately 2.5% of the sample is taken by the ten largest. This entry belongs to a study of OX40 agonist ivuxolimab in advanced cancers. Turning to the overall study: Ivuxolimab was a fully human IgG2 agonistic monoclonal antibody targeting the costimulatory receptor OX40 (CD134). Intravenous ivuxolimab was administered to patients every 2 weeks at six dose levels: 0.01, 0.1, 0.3, 1.5, 3 and 10 mg/kg. Of the roughly 53 patients in dose escalation, about 20 had hepatocellular carcinoma, roughly 15 had melanoma, 9 had renal cell carcinoma and 9 had head and neck cancer. In the dose-escalation cohort, more than 75% of patients were male, and the mean age was roughly 60 years, with a range of about 23 to 80. Prior anti-PD-1, anti-PD-L1 or anti-CTLA-4 therapy was permitted, and 40% to 50% of dose-escalation patients had received checkpoint inhibitors. Partial responses occurred in three dose-escalation patients: two with cutaneous melanoma and one with hepatocellular carcinoma. Peripheral TCRbeta sequencing aimed to test whether ivuxolimab altered TCR sequence diversity and caused clonal T-cell expansion. The monotherapy dose-escalation portion (N ≈ 50 patients) of the phase I ivuxolimab trial is reported in the paper.

The trial excluded patients who had a history of autoimmune disease or who were on systemic immunosuppression. Peripheral blood for TCR sequencing was collected from all dose cohorts at baseline, on cycle 4 day 1, and on cycle 7 day 1. Samples came from an open-label, multicenter, first-in-human phase I dose-escalation trial of ivuxolimab. The trial enrolled adults with locally advanced or metastatic head and neck squamous cell, hepatocellular, melanoma or renal cell carcinoma. Before TCR sequencing, CD4+ and CD8+ T cells were separately sorted from peripheral blood. Relative to germline, V is missing 0 bases and J is missing 6 bases, with 9 bases of the junction outside any gene match. Based on the germline V gene (reference sequence), the CDR1 and CDR2 sequences are GTSNPN and SVGIG. The CDR3 sequence holds 15 residues, the cysteine and phenylalanine included. Here the CDR3 DNA is all that survives: 45 bases in frame from base 1.

On the study overall, not on this receptor specifically: Which antigens the clonally expanded peripheral T cells were specific for was not determined. After ivuxolimab, CD8+ T cells had more expanded clones than CD4+ T cells on average. At doses from 0.1 to 3.0 mg/kg, clonal expansion was seen in both CD4+ and CD8+ blood T cells between baseline and week 6. Low levels of normalized T-cell clonal expansion were also seen in some patients who did not respond. Partial responders in the 0.1-3.0 mg/kg groups had among the lowest normalized peripheral clonal expansion, especially among CD8+ T cells.

The chain joins TRBV30 to TRBJ1-2, with 8 bases in between that match TRBD1. The material sequenced was CD4+ or CD8+ T cells sorted from blood, taken in a trial of the OX40 agonist ivuxolimab. This sequence was found in an adult with an advanced solid tumor such as melanoma, head and neck, liver or kidney cancer. The DNA sequence is TGTGCCTGGAGTGTACTCGGACAGGGTCGGGATGGCTACACCTTC. It is translated as CAWSVLGQGRDGYTF.